Only one count was recorded for the clone carrying this T cell receptor (beta chain). Relative to the germline gene, one junction end is altered; a read error may explain this. The same CDR3 arises from other DNA sequences in this sample as well. The CDR3 totals 13 residues. Germline V gives CDR1 SQVTM, CDR2 ANQGSEA. 13 Jbeta primers and 60 Vbeta primers were used for the PCR. Assay used: immunoSEQ multiplex PCR; TCRdb lists only in-frame clones, some missing. The sample has about 120,000 clones, about three quarters seen once; the top ten hold roughly 3%. The data derive from a study of cytomegalovirus exposure and HLA in healthy donors.

Sequencing was performed on PBMCs. The clonotype comes from a female donor in good health and CMV-seronegative. The chain uses TRBV29-1 and TRBJ1-1; a possible D gene is TRBD1 (5 bases). CDR3 in amino acids: CSSAGGKNTEAFF. CDR3 nucleotide sequence: TGCAGCTCCGCGGGGGGTAAAAACACTGAAGCCTTCTTT.